The clone carrying this T cell receptor (beta chain) came up many times. Its antigen is unidentified. The entry originates in a study of T-cell reconstitution after alpha-beta-depleted transplantation in children. Whole-study findings and limits: The origin of high day-60 TCRbeta diversity in some patients lay in surviving recipient T cells and thymic progenitors. T-cell numbers and diversity, one year after transplant, stemmed largely from T cells that were newly produced. By about two months after transplant, alpha-beta T cells reportedly arose from several hundred graft clones that had expanded.

Germline-derived CDR1 and CDR2 are DFQATT and SNEGSKA (reference sequence). V gave up 6 bases and J gave up 10 bases, with 10 bases separating them. The CDR3 spans 10 residues. Preparing the TCRbeta library involved the use of unique molecular identifiers. TCRdb reprocessed the PCR reads with MiXCR, giving one entry per CDR3 protein. Among about 170,000 distinct CDR3 sequences listed, around 10% were seen once. The V call is TRBV20-1, the J call TRBJ2-1; D is possibly TRBD2 (5 bases). The receptor's source is a boy under 10 years old with acute myeloid leukemia, due to receive a stem cell transplant. The sample was PBMCs, taken before TCRalphabeta/CD19-depleted stem cell transplant. The DNA for the CDR3 is TGCAGTGCGACTTGGGAGGAGCAGTTCTTC. Translating it yields CSATWEEQFF.